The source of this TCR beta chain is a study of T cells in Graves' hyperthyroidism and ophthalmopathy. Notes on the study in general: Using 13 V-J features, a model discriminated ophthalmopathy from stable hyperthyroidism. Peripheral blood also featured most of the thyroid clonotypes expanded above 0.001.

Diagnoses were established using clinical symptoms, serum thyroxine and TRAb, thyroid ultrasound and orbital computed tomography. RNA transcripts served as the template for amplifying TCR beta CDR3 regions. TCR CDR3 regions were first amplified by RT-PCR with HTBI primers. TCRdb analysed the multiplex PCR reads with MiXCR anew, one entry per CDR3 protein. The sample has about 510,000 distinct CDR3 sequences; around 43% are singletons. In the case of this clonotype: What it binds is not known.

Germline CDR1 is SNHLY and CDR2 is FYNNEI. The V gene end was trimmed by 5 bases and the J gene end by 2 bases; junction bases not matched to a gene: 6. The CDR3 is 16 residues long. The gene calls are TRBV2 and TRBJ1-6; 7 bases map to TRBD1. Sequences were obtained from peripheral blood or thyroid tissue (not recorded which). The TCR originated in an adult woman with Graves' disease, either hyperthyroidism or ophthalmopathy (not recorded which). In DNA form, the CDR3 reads TGTGCCAGCAGTAGACAGGGCCCAACCTATAATTCACCCCTCCACTTT. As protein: CASSRQGPTYNSPLHF.